Ten or more counts support the clone carrying this T cell receptor (beta chain). The antigen remains unidentified. The TCR beta library used iRepertoire HTBI primers with Arm-PCR amplification of CDR3. TCRdb re-derived calls from the multiplex PCR reads in MiXCR, one entry per CDR3 protein. This sample has some 400,000 distinct CDR3 sequences; about 16% occur once, and the top ten carry roughly a sixth. The entry originates in a study of regulatory T cells in long-lasting Graves disease. The V segment lost 6 bases and the J segment 9 bases; nucleotides outside the gene matches: 11. The CDR3 sequence is 15 residues long. Whole-study findings and limits: Persistent cases of Graves' showed reduced TCR diversity relative to newly diagnosed patients.

The time point is: newly diagnosed GD, antithyroid drugs for less than 3 months. The TCR library used RNA extracted from PBMCs. The same specimen was also included in a second study, on T cells in Graves' hyperthyroidism and ophthalmopathy.

The clonotype comes from a woman in her 30s with Graves disease. The gene calls are TRBV12-3 or TRBV12-4 and TRBJ2-1; 10 bases map to TRBD2. This specimen consisted of peripheral blood mononuclear cells (PBMCs), obtained at new diagnosis, from a patient treated with antithyroid drugs. The DNA of the CDR3 is TGTGCCAGCAGGCCTCCGGGACTAGCGAGGTTTGAGCAGTTCTTC. Amino acid sequence: CASRPPGLARFEQFF.